This TCR beta chain was obtained from a study of T cells in Graves' hyperthyroidism and ophthalmopathy. RNA transcripts gave rise to amplified TCR beta CDR3 regions. When the TCR CDR3 underwent first-round RT-PCR, the HTBI primer set was used. TCRdb passed the multiplex PCR reads through MiXCR, listing each CDR3 protein once. The data hold under 350,000 distinct CDR3 sequences, with 10% to 15% observed a single time. Study results and limitations: From stable hyperthyroidism, ophthalmopathy was set apart by a 13 V-J model. The model anticipated ophthalmopathy a median about 7.1 months pre-onset.

As to this clonotype: Its antigen is still unknown.

V trimming: 2 bases; J trimming: 2 bases; junction bases outside the gene matches: 0. Germline V gene sequence: CDR1 DFQATT, CDR2 SNEGSKA (reference sequence). The CDR3 is 12 amino acids. Hyperthyroidism patients were newly diagnosed, had disease duration under 2 months, and were aged 18 to 65 years. Sampled blood dates from first hyperthyroidism diagnosis, and it precedes any ophthalmopathy symptoms. The source of this sequence is a woman in her 30s with Graves' hyperthyroidism that later progressed to Graves' ophthalmopathy. Sequenced material: blood. The chain couples TRBV20-1 to TRBJ2-7; 7 bases fit TRBD2. In DNA form, the CDR3 reads TGCAGTGCTAGACTAGCGGCCTACGAGCAGTACTTC. It specifies CSARLAAYEQYF.